This T cell receptor (beta chain) was identified during a study of breast tumors, draining lymph nodes, adjacent tissues. Study-wide findings and caveats: Most tumor T cells seemingly derive from lymph node, then expand in tumor. Tumors had less TCR diversity than lymph nodes, more than nontumor tissue. Tumor and nontumor repertoires were significantly more similar in luminal-like than in basal-like breast cancer. The lymph node origin of tumor T cells was framed as consistent with a hypothesis, not demonstrated.

TCRdb analysed the multiplex PCR reads with MiXCR anew, one entry per CDR3 protein. The table records 130,000 or so distinct CDR3 sequences, 20% to 25% of them present only once. In its sample, this clonotype was seen many times. The antigen remains undetermined. Axillary draining lymph nodes of breast cancer patients supplied the node samples. CDR1 is MNHEY and CDR2 is SMNVEV in the germline V gene (reference sequence). The length of the CDR3 is 16 residues. The V segment lost 5 bases and the J segment 3 bases; nucleotides outside the gene matches: 11. The chain carries TRBV27 and TRBJ2-7; 9 nucleotides match TRBD1. The source of this sequence is a female donor with breast cancer. Some clones in this sample may be carry-over from other donors' samples. Sequenced: axillary lymph node tissue. In DNA, the CDR3 is TGTGCCAGCAGTCCTGGTAACAGGGGGCGAATCTACGAGCAGTACTTC. The encoded protein is CASSPGNRGRIYEQYF.